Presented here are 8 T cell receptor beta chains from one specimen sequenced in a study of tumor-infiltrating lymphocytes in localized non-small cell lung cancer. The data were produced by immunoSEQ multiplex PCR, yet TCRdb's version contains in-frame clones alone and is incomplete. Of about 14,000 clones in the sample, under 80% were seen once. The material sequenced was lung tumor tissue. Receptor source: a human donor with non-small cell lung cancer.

The CDR3 protein is CASSPPISGPSYGYTF. DNA of the CDR3: TGTGCCAGCTCACCACCTATCTCGGGACCGAGCTATGGCTACACCTTC. The chain couples TRBV18 to TRBJ1-2; D is possibly TRBD1 (5 bases). The CDR3 has 16 amino acids. The V gene lost 0 bases and the J gene lost 4 bases, with 15 bases spanning the gap. Germline V CDR1 and CDR2: KGHSH, LQKENI.

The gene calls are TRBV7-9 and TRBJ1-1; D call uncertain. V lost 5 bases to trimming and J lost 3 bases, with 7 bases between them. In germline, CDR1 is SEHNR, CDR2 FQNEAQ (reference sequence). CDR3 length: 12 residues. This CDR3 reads CASSPRDTEAFF. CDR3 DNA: TGTGCCAGCAGCCCCCGAGACACTGAAGCTTTCTTT.

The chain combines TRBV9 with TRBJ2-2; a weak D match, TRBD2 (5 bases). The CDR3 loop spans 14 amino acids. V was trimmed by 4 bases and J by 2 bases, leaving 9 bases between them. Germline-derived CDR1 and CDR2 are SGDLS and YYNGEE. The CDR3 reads CASSLDYNTGELFF. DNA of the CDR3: TGTGCCAGCAGCCTTGACTACAACACCGGGGAGCTGTTTTTT.

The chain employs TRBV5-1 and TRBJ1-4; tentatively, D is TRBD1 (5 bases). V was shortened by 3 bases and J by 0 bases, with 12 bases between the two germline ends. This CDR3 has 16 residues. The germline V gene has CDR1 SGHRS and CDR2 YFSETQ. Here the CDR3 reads CASSSGWGATNEKLFF. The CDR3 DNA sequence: TGCGCCAGCAGCTCAGGCTGGGGGGCAACTAATGAAAAACTGTTTTTT. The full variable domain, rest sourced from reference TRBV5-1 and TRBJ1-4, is KAGVTQTPRYLIKTRGQQVTLSCSPISGHRSVSWYQQTPGQGLQFLFEYFSETQRNKGNFPGRFSGRQFSNSRSEMNVSTLELGDSALYLCASSSGWGATNEKLFFGSGTQLSVL.

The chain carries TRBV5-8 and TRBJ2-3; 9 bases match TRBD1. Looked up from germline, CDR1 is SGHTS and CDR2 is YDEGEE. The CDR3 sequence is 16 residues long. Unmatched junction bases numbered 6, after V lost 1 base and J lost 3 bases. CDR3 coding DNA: TGTGCCAGCAGCTTGTGGGGGGGACAGGGAACAGATACGCAGTATTTT. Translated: CASSLWGGQGTDTQYF.

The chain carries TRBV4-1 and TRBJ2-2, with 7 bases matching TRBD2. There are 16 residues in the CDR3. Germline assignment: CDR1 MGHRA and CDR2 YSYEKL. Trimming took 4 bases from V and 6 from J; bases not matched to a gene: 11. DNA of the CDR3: TGCGCCAGCAGCCCGCAAGATGCGGGAGAGGCCGGGGAGCTGTTTTTT. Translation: CASSPQDAGEAGELFF.

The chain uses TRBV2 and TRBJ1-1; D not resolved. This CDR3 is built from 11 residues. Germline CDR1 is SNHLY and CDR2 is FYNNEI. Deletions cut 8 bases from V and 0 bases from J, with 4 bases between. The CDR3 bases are TGTGCCAGCTTAATGAACACTGAAGCTTTCTTT. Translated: CASLMNTEAFF.

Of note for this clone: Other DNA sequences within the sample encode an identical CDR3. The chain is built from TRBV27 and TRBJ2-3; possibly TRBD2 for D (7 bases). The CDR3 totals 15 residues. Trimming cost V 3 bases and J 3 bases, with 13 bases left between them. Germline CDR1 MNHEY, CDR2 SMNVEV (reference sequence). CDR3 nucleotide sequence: TGTGCCAGCAGTTTGAGGGGGGGGTGGACAGATACGCAGTATTTT. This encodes CASSLRGGWTDTQYF.